This T cell receptor (beta chain) was documented in a study of blood T cell repertoires in COVID-19. Study background: Sample material is recorded as cDNA or gDNA derived from T cells, B-cell-depleted T cells, or PBMCs.

Germline CDR1 and CDR2: LGHDT and YNNKEL (reference sequence). Trimming stripped 0 bases from V and 11 bases from J, with 5 bases between. This CDR3 is 11 amino acids long. In the original analysis: Reference gene primer amplification gave nucleated cell count estimates. Profiling relied on immunoSEQ multiplex PCR, and the TCRdb table lists in-frame clones only, not all of them. V and J calls and clone size are those listed in that table; D and trimming were worked out from the DNA. The data show approximately 120,000 clones, 70% to 90% seen once. The chain recombines TRBV3-1 (or the pseudogene TRBV3-2) with TRBJ2-1; the D is unclear. Sequencing was performed on peripheral blood. The sequence came from a human donor in a cohort sampled during active COVID-19. The CDR3 loop is CASSQDWQQFF. The CDR3 DNA sequence: TGTGCCAGCAGCCAAGATTGGCAGCAGTTCTTC.